What follows are 21 T cell receptor beta chains derived from one specimen sequenced in a study of early T cells in non-severe SARS-CoV-2 infection. TCRdb reprocessed the 5' RACE reads via MiXCR and lists one record per CDR3 protein. Counted here are around 94,000 distinct CDR3 sequences, roughly 14% occurring once; the ten biggest clones make up roughly 6.2%. Sequenced: whole blood. The origin of the receptors is an adult who was a healthcare worker with PCR-confirmed SARS-CoV-2 infection or an uninfected control (not recorded which).

The rearrangement uses TRBV29-1 and TRBJ1-2, with D unclear. The V gene's germline CDR1 is SQVTM and CDR2 ANQGSEA. The CDR3 has 11 residues. Trimming shortened V by 7 bases and J by 5 bases, and 11 bases separated the two germline ends. The CDR3 here is CSARLSYGYTF. DNA of the CDR3: TGCAGCGCTAGACTGAGTTATGGCTACACCTTC.

V and J are TRBV7-2 and TRBJ2-1; D unresolved. Trimming shortened V by 1 base and J by 8 bases, and 15 bases separated the two germline ends. CDR1 is SGHTA, CDR2 FQGNSA, per germline. The CDR3 totals 15 residues. The CDR3 DNA is TGTGCCAGCAGCTTAGTGGGTGACTCCACTCATGAGCAGTTCTTC. It translates to CASSLVGDSTHEQFF.

The chain couples TRBV20-1 to TRBJ2-3; D uncertain. Germline V gives CDR1 DFQATT, CDR2 SNEGSKA (reference sequence). Trimming removed 6 bases at V and 6 bases at J, with 10 bases between. CDR3 size: 11 residues. The CDR3 spells CSAKTLDTQYF. In DNA, the CDR3 is TGCAGTGCCAAAACACTGGATACGCAGTATTTT.

This clonotype showed up just a few times. V gene TRBV9 combines with J gene TRBJ1-1; D is ambiguous. The CDR3 covers 13 residues. Germline CDR1 reads SGDLS; CDR2 reads YYNGEE. V lost 0 bases and J lost 2, with 5 bases in between. This CDR3 is CASSVEGNTEAFF. CDR3 bases: TGTGCCAGCAGCGTAGAAGGCAACACTGAAGCTTTCTTT.

This clonotype has more than one count but fewer than ten. The rearrangement joins TRBV28 to TRBJ2-2, with a possible D match to TRBD2 (6 bases). CDR3 length: 15 amino acids. Deletions cut 3 bases from V and 5 bases from J, with 13 bases between. Germline CDR1 reads MDHEN; CDR2 reads SYDVKM. The CDR3 sequence is CASSFGLARTGELFF. DNA for the CDR3: TGTGCCAGCAGTTTCGGGCTAGCGAGGACCGGGGAGCTGTTTTTT. Together with reference TRBV28 and TRBJ2-2, the CDR3 gives the full variable domain: DVKVTQSSRYLVKRTGEKVFLECVQDMDHENMFWYRQDPGLGLRLIYFSYDVKMKEKGDIPEGYSVSREKKERFSLILESASTNQTSMYLCASSFGLARTGELFFGEGSRLTVL.

This clonotype was seen a handful of times. This chain uses TRBV6-6 with TRBJ1-3; D possibly corresponds to TRBD1 (5 bases). The V and J ends lost 4 bases and 4 bases respectively, with 8 bases between them. Per germline, CDR1 MNHNY and CDR2 SVGAGI (reference sequence). The CDR3 covers 13 residues. The DNA for the CDR3 is TGTGCCAGCAGTTTGGGGACGGGAAACACCATATATTTT. It encodes CASSLGTGNTIYF.

This clonotype was seen a handful of times. V usage is TRBV28 and J usage is TRBJ2-7; no definite D call. The CDR3 has 15 amino acids. Deletions cut 5 bases from V and 3 bases from J, with 17 bases between. CDR1 and CDR2 from the germline V gene are MDHEN and SYDVKM. CDR3 protein: CASSPPGGLLYEQYF. DNA for the CDR3: TGTGCCAGCAGTCCCCCCGGTGGGTTACTCTACGAGCAGTACTTC. Combining the CDR3 with reference TRBV28 and TRBJ2-7 gives the whole variable domain DVKVTQSSRYLVKRTGEKVFLECVQDMDHENMFWYRQDPGLGLRLIYFSYDVKMKEKGDIPEGYSVSREKKERFSLILESASTNQTSMYLCASSPPGGLLYEQYFGPGTRLTVT.

The chain couples TRBV12-3 or TRBV12-4 to TRBJ1-5; no clear D. The CDR3 runs 17 residues. V was pared by 5 bases and J by 0 bases, with 17 bases between. DNA of the CDR3: TGTGCCAGCAGTGAGGACGGCCCCCTGTATAGCAATCAGCCCCAGCATTTT. It translates to CASSEDGPLYSNQPQHF.

This clonotype has at least ten counts. The CDR3 DNA is TGTGCCAGCAGCAAAGGAGCGGCCGAGGTTAAAAAACTGTTTTTT. This codes for CASSKGAAEVKKLFF. V gene TRBV21-1 combines with J gene TRBJ1-4. TRBV21-1 is noted as a pseudogene. The CDR3 is made up of 15 amino acids.

Only a few counts were recorded for this clonotype. The V and J genes are TRBV9 and TRBJ2-7; 7 bases fit TRBD1. CDR3 length: 13 residues. CDR1 is SGDLS, CDR2 YYNGEE, per germline. The V segment lost 4 bases and the J segment 5 bases; nucleotides outside the gene matches: 6. In DNA form, the CDR3 reads TGTGCCAGCAGCACGGGACAGTTAAACGAGCAGTACTTC. Translating gives CASSTGQLNEQYF.

This clonotype was seen only a few times. The gene calls are TRBV5-1 and TRBJ1-1; D might be TRBD1 (5 bases). This CDR3 comprises 11 residues. Trimming took 6 bases from V and 11 from J, leaving 14 bases between them. CDR1 and CDR2 (germline): SGHRS, YFSETQ. The CDR3 DNA follows: TGCGCCAGCATGGACACGAGGACGGCTTTCTTT. Protein: CASMDTRTAFF.

This chain joins TRBV28 and TRBJ2-7, with 7 bases aligning to TRBD2. Germline V gene data show CDR1 as MDHEN and CDR2 as SYDVKM. CDR3 length equals 11 residues. Here the CDR3 DNA reads TGTGCCAGCAGTTCGGGAGGACCGGCCAGCGTC. Translated, it gives CASSSGGPASV.

At least ten counts were recorded for this clonotype. The V gene is TRBV6-5, the J gene TRBJ2-4; D possibly corresponds to TRBD1 (5 bases). Per germline, CDR1 MNHEY and CDR2 SVGAGI. The V end lost 5 bases, the J end lost 0 bases, and 14 bases lay between the germline ends. The CDR3 is made up of 16 amino acids. This CDR3 is CASSTPTELAKNIQYF. CDR3 DNA sequence: TGTGCCAGCAGTACCCCGACAGAATTAGCCAAAAACATTCAGTACTTC.

V is TRBV20-1 and J is TRBJ1-5; D is unclear. Trimming shortened V by 0 bases and J by 6 bases, and 6 bases separated the two germline ends. CDR1 and CDR2 (germline): DFQATT, SNEGSKA (reference sequence). The CDR3 extends over 12 amino acids. CDR3 DNA sequence: TGCAGTGCTAGAGAGGGTGCTCAGCCCCAGCATTTT. Residues: CSAREGAQPQHF.

V usage is TRBV6-2 or TRBV6-3 and J usage is TRBJ2-2, with 9 bases matching TRBD1. The CDR3 runs 14 residues. V was clipped by 5 bases and J by 7 bases; unmatched bases: 5. Germline V CDR1 and CDR2: MNHEY, SVGEGT. The CDR3 sequence: CASSRDRAVGELFF. CDR3 DNA: TGTGCCAGCAGTCGGGACAGGGCGGTCGGGGAGCTGTTTTTT.

At least ten counts were recorded for this clonotype. The V gene is TRBV11-2, the J gene TRBJ1-4; D ambiguous. Germline CDR1 and CDR2: SGHAT and FQNNGV. Trimming pared 5 bases from V and 5 bases from J, leaving 15 bases between. The CDR3 totals 15 residues. CDR3 region: CASSLTRLQNEKLFF. In DNA form, the CDR3 reads TGTGCCAGCAGCCTAACGAGGCTACAAAATGAAAAACTGTTTTTT.

This chain uses TRBV7-2 with TRBJ2-2, with no clear D. Germline values: CDR1 SGHTA, CDR2 FQGNSA. Trimming cost V 0 bases and J 2 bases, with 4 bases left between them. CDR3 length: 14 amino acids. This CDR3 reads CASSLAHNTGELFF. In DNA, the CDR3 is TGTGCCAGCAGCTTAGCGCACAACACCGGGGAGCTGTTTTTT.

In its sample, this clonotype was seen once. The V gene is TRBV20-1, the J gene TRBJ1-5, with TRBD1 as a possible D gene (6 bases). The CDR3 length is 14 residues. Per the germline V gene, CDR1 is DFQATT and CDR2 is SNEGSKA (reference sequence). V lost 5 bases to trimming and J lost 6 bases, with 17 bases between them. CDR3 loop: CSAGEGGLPQPQHF. CDR3 DNA sequence: TGCAGTGCTGGGGAGGGGGGGCTCCCTCAGCCCCAGCATTTT.

The rearrangement uses TRBV5-5 and TRBJ2-7; D unresolved. From germline, CDR1 is SGHKS and CDR2 YYEKEE (reference sequence). The CDR3 loop spans 11 amino acids. V was pared by 4 bases and J by 3 bases, with 5 bases between. Here the CDR3 reads CASSHYYEQYF. The CDR3 DNA reads TGTGCCAGCAGCCATTACTACGAGCAGTACTTC.

This clonotype has a handful of counts. The chain is built from TRBV6-2 or TRBV6-3 and TRBJ2-1; 7 positions match TRBD1. The CDR3 consists of 14 residues. The V segment lost 2 bases and the J segment 7 bases; nucleotides outside the gene matches: 5. Germline-derived CDR1 and CDR2 are MNHEY and SVGEGT. CDR3: CASSYAGRGNEQFF. For the CDR3, the DNA is TGTGCCAGCAGTTACGCGGGCAGGGGGAATGAGCAGTTCTTC.

This clonotype was seen at least ten times. The chain recombines TRBV19 with TRBJ2-7, with a possible D match to TRBD2 (6 bases). The length of the CDR3 is 15 residues. CDR1 is LNHDA and CDR2 is SQIVND in the germline V gene (reference sequence). Trimming took off 3 bases at V and 1 base at J, with 13 bases between the two ends. The DNA of the CDR3 is TGTGCCAGTAGTATTAGTAGCGGAACATCCTACGAGCAGTACTTC. This codes for CASSISSGTSYEQYF.